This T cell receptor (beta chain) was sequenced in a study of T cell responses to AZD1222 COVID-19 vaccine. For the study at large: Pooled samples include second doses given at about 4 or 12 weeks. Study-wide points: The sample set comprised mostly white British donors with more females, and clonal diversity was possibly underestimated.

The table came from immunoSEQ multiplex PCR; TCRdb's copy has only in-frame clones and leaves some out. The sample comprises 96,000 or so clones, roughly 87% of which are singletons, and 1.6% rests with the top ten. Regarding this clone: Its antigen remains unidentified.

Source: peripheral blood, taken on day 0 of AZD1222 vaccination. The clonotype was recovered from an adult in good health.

CDR3 region: CASSVNTGGVPHPLYTF. Written as DNA, the CDR3 is TGTGCCAGCAGTGTCAATACAGGAGGTGTTCCTCATCCCCTCTACACCTTC. The gene calls are TRBV2 and TRBJ1-2, with TRBD1 as a possible D gene (5 bases). Germline-derived CDR1 and CDR2 are SNHLY and FYNNEI. This CDR3 region has 17 residues. Trimming stripped 4 bases from V and 10 bases from J, with 28 bases between.